Included here is one T cell receptor (beta chain) sequence, with context. Its specific antigen is unknown. Base quality data are lacking; no much larger clone is found one base away. The source of the sample is a study of T cell responses to AZD1222 COVID-19 vaccine (dated by TCRdb to about 2021). With respect to the entire study: TCR sequencing was performed for 230 to 250 trial participants, of whom around 200 were given two doses of AZD1222 and around 25 were given two doses of MenACWY control vaccine. Trial participants were enrolled by age into subgroups of 18-55, 56-69 and 70-plus years, and roughly 150, 30 and 60 TCR-sequenced participants, respectively, were included in these subgroups. What the work shows at the level of the full study, not this receptor alone: The vaccine-associated CD4 TCRs covered the entire spike protein, and the dominant responses fell in regions 160-218 and 743-854. Because no samples from the day 14 peak response were available, repertoires could be characterized only after the peak T cell response. Only five or six AZD1222 recipients were SARS-CoV-2 seropositive at baseline, limiting conclusions about previously exposed vaccinees. Reportedly, almost half of the unique spike-specific TCRs recognized epitopes lying outside the regions that are mutated in the B.1.351 and B.1.1.7 variants. Most participants were white British and females outnumbered males, and the authors suggested that clonal diversity may have been underestimated. In the small 56-69-year group, the increase in depth fell short of significance, most likely because of low power. Spike-specific TCR breadth and depth rose significantly after two AZD1222 doses compared with day 0 and with MenACWY recipients.

From the cysteine up to the phenylalanine, the CDR3 has a length of 16 residues. The DNA shown is the 48-base CDR3, in frame from base 1. V drops 4 bases and J drops 3 bases, leaving 18 bases in between. The germline V gene encodes CDR1 SGHTA and CDR2 FQGNSA. The label giving this sample's time point can be read as: about 28 days (+/-7) after the second vaccine dose. The treatment or condition label for this specimen denotes: meningococcal conjugate vaccine given as trial control. Vaccinee samples came from UK trials COV001 and COV002, including a single-blind randomized controlled phase 2/3 trial of AZD1222 (ChAdOx1 nCoV-19) in healthy adults. For TCRbeta chain sequencing, PBMC samples from trial participants were taken at day 0 and at day 28 after the second dose. The CDR3 regions of human TCRbeta chains were analyzed by immunosequencing. As for how the authors treated the data: Repertoire TCRs were checked for matches against a reference library of SARS-CoV-2-specific TCRs that had been generated using the MIRA antigen-specificity platform. Breadth was defined as the fraction of unique TCRs that were SARS-CoV-2-associated. Depth was defined as the fraction of total T cells that were SARS-CoV-2-associated. Using the MIRA data, every spike-specific TCR was mapped to the spike region that the TCR reacted to and assigned to either a CD4 or a CD8 class. Log10-transformed breadth and depth values were compared by one-way ANOVA with Sidak's multiple comparisons tests. TCRdb provides this immuneACCESS table in a form limited to in-frame rearrangements. Some clones are lacking; in checked studies, under half of them reflect an unresolved V gene, and why the rest are absent is not known. V, J and clone size were drawn from that table, and D and trimming were deduced from the DNA. Here the sample has about 200,000 clones; over 85% occur a single time. The ten largest clonotypes hold about 3.5% of the sample.

The rearranged segments are TRBV7-2 and TRBJ1-2; the D gene lacks a confident call. Sample: peripheral blood, taken 28 days after the second dose of the MenACWY control vaccine. The receptor was isolated from an adult who received the MenACWY meningococcal vaccine as a control. The CDR3 has the sequence CASSSRSTAPDYGYTF. The DNA is as follows: TGTGCCAGCAGCTCCCGTTCTACAGCCCCCGACTATGGCTACACCTTC.